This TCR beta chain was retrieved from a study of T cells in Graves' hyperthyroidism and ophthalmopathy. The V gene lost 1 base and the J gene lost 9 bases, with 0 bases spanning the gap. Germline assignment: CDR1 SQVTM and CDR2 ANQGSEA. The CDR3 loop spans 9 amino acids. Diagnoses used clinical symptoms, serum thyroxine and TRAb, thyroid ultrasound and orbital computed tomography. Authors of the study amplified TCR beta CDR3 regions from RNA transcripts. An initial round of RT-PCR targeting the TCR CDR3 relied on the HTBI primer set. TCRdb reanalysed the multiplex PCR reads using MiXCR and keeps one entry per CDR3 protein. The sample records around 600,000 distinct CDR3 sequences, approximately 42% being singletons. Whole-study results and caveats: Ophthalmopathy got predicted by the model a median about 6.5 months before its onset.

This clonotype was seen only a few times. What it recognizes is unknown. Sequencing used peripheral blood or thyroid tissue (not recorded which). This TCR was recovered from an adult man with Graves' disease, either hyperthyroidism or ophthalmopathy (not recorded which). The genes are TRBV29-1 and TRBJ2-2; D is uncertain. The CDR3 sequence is CSVEGELFF. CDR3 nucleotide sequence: TGCAGCGTTGAAGGGGAGCTGTTTTTT.